Detailed here is one TCR beta chain. Its antigen is as yet unknown. This record belongs to a study of cytomegalovirus exposure and HLA in healthy donors. Study-level points and caveats: Clonal expansion, a later analysis showed, was greater in HLA-associated TCR beta chains than in equally common others. Presence/absence results assume similar sequencing depth per donor, which may not hold. The majority of TCR sequences were rare, yet some public TCRs appeared in many donors. Cytomegalovirus-associated TCR beta chains were listed, numbering some 180.

PCR used 60 Vbeta primers and 13 Jbeta primers. This table comes from immunoSEQ multiplex PCR, and its TCRdb copy is limited to in-frame clones, with some not included. The sample records 150,000 to 200,000 clones, about 82% being singletons. The receptor was isolated from a woman under 30 in good health and CMV-seronegative. Sequencing was carried out using PBMCs.

The CDR3 protein is CASSWPGQGDTIYF. The CDR3 region has the DNA TGTGCCAGCAGTTGGCCGGGACAGGGTGACACCATATATTTT. V usage is TRBV28 and J usage is TRBJ1-3, with 9 bases identical to TRBD1. Germline lookup yields CDR1 MDHEN and CDR2 SYDVKM. The CDR3 length is 14 residues. V lost 4 bases and J lost 8; bases outside the gene matches: 6.